Below, one T cell receptor (beta chain) is given with its context. There are 11 residues in the CDR3. The V end lost 3 bases, the J end lost 6 bases, and 5 bases lay between the germline ends. Germline V gives CDR1 MDHEN, CDR2 SYDVKM. The data are from a study of blood T cell repertoires in COVID-19. On the study more broadly: The United States, Italy and Spain supplied acute and convalescent COVID-19 samples.

The assay was immunoSEQ multiplex PCR, and TCRdb's table has in-frame clones only and misses some. The table shows about 220,000 clones, with under 90% occurring only once. This TCR came from an older woman who had recovered from COVID-19. The material sequenced was peripheral blood. The V call is TRBV28, the J call TRBJ1-2; D call uncertain. The CDR3 DNA follows: TGTGCCAGCAGTTTTCGCGATGGCTACACCTTC. As protein: CASSFRDGYTF.